The TCR beta chain under discussion was sequenced for a study of neurological immune-mediated disorders. Study results and caveats: HTLV-1-associated myelopathy had the most TCR clonal expansion, while multiple sclerosis had the least, a level that fell below healthy controls.

5'RACE employing 10-nucleotide random UMIs yielded the cDNA. TCRdb used MiXCR to reprocess the 5' RACE reads, holding one entry per CDR3 protein. Here the sample spans roughly 60,000 distinct CDR3 sequences, around 4.8% being singletons. This clonotype was observed many times. Its target is unknown. Unsorted libraries were prepared from 2 million PBMCs held at -80 C. This CDR3 region has 13 residues. CDR1 and CDR2 from the germline V gene are SEHNR and FQNEAQ (reference sequence). V dropped 3 bases and J dropped 4 bases, with 9 bases sitting between them. This chain connects TRBV7-9 to TRBJ1-1; maybe TRBD1 (5 bases). Sequenced material: PBMCs. This TCR was sampled from a woman aged 45-60 years with multiple sclerosis. CDR3 protein: CASSFREGTEAFF. For the CDR3, the DNA is TGTGCCAGCAGCTTCAGGGAAGGCACTGAAGCTTTCTTT.